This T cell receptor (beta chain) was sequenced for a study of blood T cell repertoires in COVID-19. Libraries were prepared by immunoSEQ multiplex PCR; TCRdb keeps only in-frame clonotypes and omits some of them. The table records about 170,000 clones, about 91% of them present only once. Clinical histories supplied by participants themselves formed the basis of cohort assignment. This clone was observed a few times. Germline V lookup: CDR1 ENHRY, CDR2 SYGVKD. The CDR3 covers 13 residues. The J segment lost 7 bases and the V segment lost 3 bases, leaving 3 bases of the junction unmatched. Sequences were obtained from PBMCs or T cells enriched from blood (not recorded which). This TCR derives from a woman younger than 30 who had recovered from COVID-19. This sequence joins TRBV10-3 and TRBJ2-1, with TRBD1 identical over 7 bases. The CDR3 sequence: CAISDPTGNEQFF. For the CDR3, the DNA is TGTGCCATCAGTGACCCGACAGGGAATGAGCAGTTCTTC.